The clone carrying this TCR beta chain appeared once. As yet, its antigen is unknown. Specified treatment: around 19 received Ad26.COV2.S at low or high dose, single or two shots; 5 received placebo; per-sample allocation not given. Samples analyzed were those drawn on day 63 after the first vaccine or placebo injection. As its vector, the vaccine had Ad26, which expressed Wuhan-strain SARS-CoV-2 spike. Germline V CDR1 and CDR2: SGHTA, FQGNSA. V lost 5 bases, J lost 0 bases, and 14 bases lay in between. The CDR3 extends over 15 amino acids. The protocol was immunoSEQ multiplex PCR, while the TCRdb copy is restricted to in-frame clones and leaves out a portion. The data contain about 680,000 clones, about 90% of them singletons. The data were taken from a study of Ad26.COV2.S vaccination and SARS-CoV-2 variants. Study observations and caveats: Possible underestimation of total T cell responses by the TCR breadth and depth analyses was noted.

This receptor was identified in a person aged 18-60 years who received the Ad26.COV2.S COVID-19 vaccine or a placebo. The chain has TRBV7-2 and TRBJ2-7; the D is unclear. The sample consisted of peripheral blood, taken in a trial of Ad26.COV2.S vaccine versus placebo. The DNA of the CDR3 is TGTGCCAGCAGCGACCGAAGGCGGAGCTCCTACGAGCAGTACTTC. Translating it yields CASSDRRRSSYEQYF. Combining the CDR3 with reference TRBV7-2 and TRBJ2-7 gives the whole variable domain GAGVSQSPSNKVTEKGKDVELRCDPISGHTALYWYRQSLGQGLEFLIYFQGNSAPDKSGLPSDRFSAERTGGSVSTLTIQRTQQEDSAVYLCASSDRRRSSYEQYFGPGTRLTVT.